This TCR beta chain was sequenced in a study of shared clonotypes between healthy human individuals. The authors ran the assay at deep level. Clones were read by immunoSEQ multiplex PCR, and TCRdb kept only the in-frame ones, dropping some. This table has approximately 320,000 clones, around 86% appearing once. The germline CDR1 and CDR2 sequences are MNHEY and SMNVEV (reference sequence). The CDR3 spans 14 residues. Deletions cut 7 bases from V and 3 bases from J, with 15 bases between. Material for sequencing was memory CD8+ T cells sorted from blood. Described subset: CD45RO+ cells pooled with CCR7-negative TemRA cells. This chain connects TRBV27 to TRBJ1-1, with a possible D match to TRBD1 (6 bases). The receptor was isolated from a man aged 18-30 years in good health. CDR3 sequence reads: CASNSGHLDTEAFF. CDR3 bases: TGTGCCAGCAACTCGGGACACCTGGACACTGAAGCTTTCTTT.